The 32 T cell receptor beta chains in this list originate from one sample, sequenced in a study of vaccination and CD4 T cells after COVID-19. With the Oncomine TCR Beta short-read assay, DNA from cultured CD4+ T cells was sequenced. TCRdb re-called the PCR reads through MiXCR, storing one row per CDR3 protein. The sample records about 10,000 distinct CDR3 sequences, approximately 23% being singletons. No antigen is known for these receptors. Treatment of the sample: approximately 10-day PBMC culture with coronavirus spike peptide pools or control peptides (ViraFEST assay). Source: CD4+ T cells from blood, cultured in vitro, taken before SARS-CoV-2 vaccination. These receptors were obtained from a human donor who received a COVID-19 vaccine.

This clonotype was observed a few times. The V gene is TRBV6-5, the J gene TRBJ1-1; the match to TRBD1 covers 8 bases. The CDR3 has 15 residues. V lost 3 bases to trimming and J lost 4 bases; unmatched junction nucleotides: 7. Germline lookup yields CDR1 MNHEY and CDR2 SVGAGI. DNA of the CDR3: TGTGCCAGCAGTTATACAGGGGGTATCGGCACTGAAGCTTTCTTT. It codes for CASSYTGGIGTEAFF.

The rearrangement joins TRBV11-3 to TRBJ2-7; a weak D match, TRBD1 (6 bases). Germline V lookup: CDR1 SGHNT, CDR2 YENEEA. V was shortened by 4 bases and J by 2 bases, with 15 bases between the two germline ends. This CDR3 spans 15 amino acids. The chain's CDR3 is CASSWTETRPYEQYF. The CDR3 nucleotides read TGTGCCAGCAGCTGGACAGAAACCCGACCCTACGAGCAGTACTTC.

The chain links TRBV11-3 to TRBJ2-3; D not certain. Germline CDR1 and CDR2: SGHNT and YENEEA. The length of the CDR3 is 15 residues. Trimming cost V 1 base and J 3 bases, with 11 bases left between them. The CDR3 DNA follows: TGTGCCAGCAGCTTAGGACGCTCCGCGACAGATACGCAGTATTTT. Its protein product is CASSLGRSATDTQYF.

This clonotype was counted only a few times. J is TRBJ2-2 and V is TRBV2; possibly TRBD1 for D (6 bases). Trimming took off 4 bases at V and 5 bases at J, with 17 bases between the two ends. The CDR3 totals 16 residues. The germline V gene encodes CDR1 SNHLY and CDR2 FYNNEI. In DNA, the CDR3 is TGTGCCAGCAGTGTAAAGGCAGGGGCTCGGACCGGGGAGCTGTTTTTT. Protein sequence: CASSVKAGARTGELFF.

The V and J genes are TRBV2 and TRBJ1-2; TRBD1 aligns across 9 bases. CDR3 length equals 13 residues. After removal of 8 bases from V and 3 bases from J, the junction contained 4 bases not matched to a gene. Germline V lookup: CDR1 SNHLY, CDR2 FYNNEI. This CDR3 reads CASWDRVDYGYTF. For the CDR3, the DNA is TGTGCCAGCTGGGACAGGGTCGACTATGGCTACACCTTC.

This chain joins TRBV19 and TRBJ1-5; possible D gene TRBD1, 5 bases. Germline V CDR1 and CDR2: LNHDA, SQIVND (reference sequence). The CDR3 consists of 15 residues. The V end lost 5 bases, the J end lost 0 bases, and 11 bases lay between the germline ends. The CDR3 here is CASSRTQNSNQPQHF. For the CDR3, the DNA is TGTGCCAGTAGTCGGACACAGAATAGCAATCAGCCCCAGCATTTT.

There are a few counts of this clonotype. The chain carries TRBV2 and TRBJ1-4; D possibly corresponds to TRBD1 (5 bases). V was shortened by 4 bases and J by 2 bases, with 11 bases between the two germline ends. In germline, CDR1 is SNHLY, CDR2 FYNNEI. This CDR3 has 15 amino acids. The CDR3 spells CASSGPGLTNEKLFF. Here the CDR3 DNA reads TGTGCCAGCAGTGGTCCGGGGCTGACTAATGAAAAACTGTTTTTT.

V and J are TRBV24-1 and TRBJ2-3; TRBD1 agrees at 9 bases. V lost 4 bases to trimming and J lost 6 bases; unmatched junction nucleotides: 7. The germline CDR1 and CDR2 sequences are KGHDR and SFDVKD. There are 15 residues in the CDR3. The CDR3 loop is CATSDPGQGLDTQYF. The CDR3 DNA is TGTGCCACCAGTGACCCGGGACAGGGTTTGGATACGCAGTATTTT.

This chain uses TRBV3-1 with TRBJ2-5, with no clear D. Trimming took off 3 bases at V and 7 bases at J, with 6 bases between the two ends. The V gene's germline CDR1 is LGHDT and CDR2 YNNKEL (reference sequence). The CDR3 spans 11 residues. Here the CDR3 DNA reads TGTGCCAGCAGCCAGCCCGGGACCCAGTACTTC. Amino acids: CASSQPGTQYF.

The sample holds a few counts of this clonotype. This chain connects TRBV6-1 to TRBJ1-1, with TRBD1 identical over 7 bases. The length of the CDR3 is 16 residues. The germline V gene has CDR1 MNHNS and CDR2 SASEGT. J was trimmed by 4 bases and V by 3 bases; bases with no gene match: 11. For the CDR3, the DNA is TGTGCCAGCAGTGACCCGAACCGGGACAGTAGCACTGAAGCTTTCTTT. Protein: CASSDPNRDSSTEAFF.

The sample holds a few counts of this clonotype. The chain employs TRBV30 and TRBJ1-3; perhaps TRBD1 as D (5 bases). CDR3 length: 16 amino acids. The germline CDR1 and CDR2 sequences are GTSNPN and SVGIG (reference sequence). Trimming stripped 3 bases from V and 0 bases from J, with 15 bases between. CDR3 region: CAWRDGHESSGNTIYF. For the CDR3, the DNA is TGTGCCTGGAGGGACGGACACGAGAGCTCTGGAAACACCATATATTTT.

This clonotype was detected a few times. The chain uses TRBV7-2 and TRBJ2-5, with a weak D call TRBD2 (6 bases). Germline values: CDR1 SGHTA, CDR2 FQGNSA. CDR3 length: 14 amino acids. Deletions cut 0 bases from V and 7 bases from J, with 12 bases between. The CDR3 is CASSLAGGGMTQYF. For the CDR3, the DNA is TGTGCCAGCAGCTTAGCGGGGGGTGGGATGACCCAGTACTTC.

The V call is TRBV5-1, the J call TRBJ1-2; possibly TRBD1 for D (6 bases). V was clipped by 4 bases and J by 5 bases, with 15 bases between them. The CDR3 sequence is 14 residues long. Per germline, CDR1 SGHRS and CDR2 YFSETQ. The CDR3: CASSLGQEGYGYTF. CDR3 DNA sequence: TGCGCCAGCAGCCTGGGACAAGAGGGTTATGGCTACACCTTC.

Of note for this clonotype: At one boundary the junction diverges from the germline segment, which might be a read error. The chain uses TRBV20-1 and TRBJ2-5; D possibly corresponds to TRBD1 (6 bases). CDR3 length equals 16 residues. Germline CDR1 reads DFQATT; CDR2 reads SNEGSKA (reference sequence). DNA of the CDR3: TGCAGTGCTAGAACAGGTGAAGTACAGGGACAAGAGACCCAGTGCTTC. Translated: CSARTGEVQGQETQCF.

Of note for this clonotype: One end of the junction varies from germline; a read error may be responsible. The chain carries TRBV20-1 and TRBJ2-6; weak D call: TRBD1 (5 bases). The CDR3 is made up of 14 amino acids. Germline V gene sequence: CDR1 DFQATT, CDR2 SNEGSKA (reference sequence). CDR3 amino acids: CSAPLGSGANVPTF. CDR3 nucleotide sequence: TGCAGTGCTCCCCTGGGCTCTGGGGCCAACGTCCCGACTTTC.

This clonotype turned up a few times. The V gene is TRBV12-5, the J gene TRBJ2-3; either TRBD1 or TRBD2 may fit D (5 bases each). In germline, CDR1 is LGHNT, CDR2 FRNRAP. The CDR3 loop spans 18 amino acids. Trimming cost V 0 bases and J 2 bases, with 18 bases left between them. The CDR3 loop is CASGLVRDGEIFTDTQYF. The CDR3 DNA reads TGTGCTAGTGGTTTGGTACGGGACGGGGAGATTTTCACAGATACGCAGTATTTT.

V usage is TRBV27 and J usage is TRBJ1-5, with D perhaps TRBD1 (5 bases). From germline, CDR1 is MNHEY and CDR2 SMNVEV (reference sequence). V was clipped by 4 bases and J by 5 bases, with 18 bases between them. The CDR3 totals 16 residues. The CDR3 coding sequence is TGTGCCAGCAGTTCCCGACAGAGAAAATCGGATCAGCCCCAGCATTTT. It translates to CASSSRQRKSDQPQHF.

The chain has TRBV6-1 and TRBJ2-3, with D possibly called TRBD1 or TRBD2 (5 bases each). Trimming pared 0 bases from V and 2 bases from J, leaving 9 bases between. Per the germline V gene, CDR1 is MNHNS and CDR2 is SASEGT. CDR3 size: 15 residues. As DNA, the CDR3 is TGTGCCAGCAGTGAAGCGCCGGGGCCCACAGATACGCAGTATTTT. Translating it yields CASSEAPGPTDTQYF.

The chain links TRBV10-3 to TRBJ2-5; possibly TRBD1 or TRBD2 for D (6 bases each). This CDR3 comprises 15 residues. Trimming took 4 bases from V and 3 from J, leaving 15 bases between them. Germline V gives CDR1 ENHRY, CDR2 SYGVKD. In DNA form, the CDR3 reads TGTGCCATCAGTGCGAGGGGGAGGCTGGAAGAGACCCAGTACTTC. Its protein product is CAISARGRLEETQYF.

This clonotype is categorized as medium-sized. The chain combines TRBV20-1 with TRBJ2-5; the match to TRBD2 covers 12 bases. V was clipped by 7 bases and J by 9 bases; unmatched bases: 9. The CDR3 has 13 residues. Germline-derived CDR1 and CDR2 are DFQATT and SNEGSKA (reference sequence). CDR3 region: CSGLLAGGGAQYF. The CDR3 DNA sequence: TGCAGTGGCCTCCTAGCGGGGGGGGGAGCCCAGTACTTC.

By share of the sample, this clonotype is medium-sized (0.01 to 0.1%). The chain links TRBV6-4 to TRBJ1-6; 9 nucleotides align to TRBD1. Germline CDR1 MRHNA, CDR2 SNTAGT. CDR3 length: 16 amino acids. Trimming took 7 bases from V and 9 from J; bases not matched to a gene: 13. CDR3 amino acids: CASNGLWDRAPSPLHF. Written as DNA, the CDR3 is TGTGCCAGCAATGGGCTCTGGGACAGGGCCCCTTCACCCCTCCACTTT.

The chain combines TRBV5-1 with TRBJ2-7, with 9 bases matching TRBD1. Germline values: CDR1 SGHRS, CDR2 YFSETQ. The junction had 4 bases not matched to a gene; V was cut back by 2 bases and J by 4 bases. The CDR3 totals 14 residues. The CDR3 here is CASSFTGGRYEQYF. CDR3 DNA sequence: TGCGCCAGCAGCTTCACAGGGGGCAGGTACGAGCAGTACTTC.

This clonotype was seen only a few times. The J gene is TRBJ2-1, the V gene TRBV24-1, with TRBD1 matching 7 bases. The germline V gene encodes CDR1 KGHDR and CDR2 SFDVKD. Trimming at V came to 2 bases and at J to 2 bases, leaving 5 bases not matched to a gene. This CDR3 comprises 16 residues. The CDR3 region is CATSDSSGTAYNEQFF. The CDR3 DNA is TGTGCCACCAGTGATTCCTCCGGGACAGCCTACAATGAGCAGTTCTTC.

The rearrangement uses TRBV14 and TRBJ1-2, with a tentative D call TRBD1 (6 bases). The CDR3 loop spans 15 amino acids. In germline, CDR1 is SGHDN, CDR2 FVKESK. V lost 1 base and J 4 bases, leaving 13 bases between the germline ends. In nucleotides, the CDR3 is TGTGCCAGCAGCCAAGCTCGGGGGGCGGGCTATGGCTACACCTTC. Encoded protein: CASSQARGAGYGYTF.

The V gene is TRBV6-1, the J gene TRBJ1-2; no definite D call. Per germline, CDR1 MNHNS and CDR2 SASEGT. V lost 2 bases and J 5 bases, leaving 9 bases between the germline ends. The CDR3 consists of 13 residues. This CDR3 reads CASSELPSYGYTF. DNA of the CDR3: TGTGCCAGCAGTGAATTGCCTTCGTATGGCTACACCTTC.

A few counts support this clonotype. V usage is TRBV6-5 and J usage is TRBJ1-5; D is unclear. The CDR3 is 15 residues long. V lost 1 base, J lost 2 bases, and 9 bases lay in between. Germline V gene data show CDR1 as MNHEY and CDR2 as SVGAGI. The CDR3 nucleotides are TGTGCCAGCAGTTACTTAGGTGCGGGCAATCAGCCCCAGCATTTT. Amino acid sequence: CASSYLGAGNQPQHF.

The gene calls are TRBV6-1 and TRBJ2-5; 7 nucleotides agree with TRBD1. Germline V lookup: CDR1 MNHNS, CDR2 SASEGT. V was pared by 6 bases and J by 3 bases, with 7 bases of the junction left unmatched. This CDR3 spans 14 amino acids. CDR3 nucleotide sequence: TGTGCCAGCAGGCCGACAGGGCGCAAAGAGACCCAGTACTTC. It yields the protein CASRPTGRKETQYF.

This clonotype was seen more than once but under ten times. This chain connects TRBV7-9 to TRBJ1-4; TRBD1 might be the D (5 bases). The CDR3 has 14 amino acids. Germline CDR1 is SEHNR and CDR2 is FQNEAQ (reference sequence). Trimming took off 5 bases at V and 8 bases at J, with 15 bases between the two ends. As DNA, the CDR3 is TGTGCCAGCAGCCACCGGGGGACCCCCGAAAAACTGTTTTTT. This codes for CASSHRGTPEKLFF. The whole variable domain, filled in from reference TRBV7-9 and TRBJ1-4, reads DTGVSQNPRHKITKRGQNVTFRCDPISEHNRLYWYRQTLGQGPEFLTYFQNEAQLEKSRLLSDRFSAERPKGSFSTLEIQRTEQGDSAMYLCASSHRGTPEKLFFGSGTQLSVL.

This clonotype was counted only a few times. The rearrangement links TRBV7-2 to TRBJ1-1; 12 nucleotides align to TRBD1. CDR3 length equals 14 residues. J lost 6 bases, V lost 5 bases, and 4 bases had no gene match. Germline V lookup: CDR1 SGHTA, CDR2 FQGNSA. This CDR3 reads CASSTGTGGAEAFF. The CDR3 DNA follows: TGTGCCAGCAGCACCGGGACAGGGGGCGCTGAAGCTTTCTTT.

This clonotype was counted a single time. V is TRBV30 and J is TRBJ2-1; 9 nucleotides line up with TRBD2. Trimming at V came to 6 bases and at J to 2 bases, leaving 17 bases not matched to a gene. Germline CDR1 reads GTSNPN; CDR2 reads SVGIG (reference sequence). This CDR3 has 18 amino acids. The CDR3 nucleotides read TGTGCCTGCCTATACGTAAGCGGGGGGATCAACCCCTACAATGAGCAGTTCTTC. Its protein is CACLYVSGGINPYNEQFF.

The chain carries TRBV7-2 and TRBJ2-3, with a tentative D call TRBD2 (7 bases). Between the trimmed V and J ends, which lost 5 bases and 2 bases, there was a span of 17 bases. There are 16 residues in the CDR3. Per the germline V gene, CDR1 is SGHTA and CDR2 is FQGNSA. The CDR3 loop reads CASSDPGGRLTDTQYF. DNA for the CDR3: TGTGCCAGCAGCGATCCCGGGGGGCGTCTCACAGATACGCAGTATTTT. The complete variable domain, with remaining parts taken from reference TRBV7-2 and TRBJ2-3, reads GAGVSQSPSNKVTEKGKDVELRCDPISGHTALYWYRQSLGQGLEFLIYFQGNSAPDKSGLPSDRFSAERTGGSVSTLTIQRTQQEDSAVYLCASSDPGGRLTDTQYFGPGTRLTVL.

This clonotype was recorded a few times. The V call is TRBV2, the J call TRBJ2-5; D may be TRBD1 or TRBD2 (5 bases each). The CDR3 is 14 residues long. Germline CDR1 reads SNHLY; CDR2 reads FYNNEI. Trimming stripped 5 bases from V and 2 bases from J, with 12 bases between. CDR3 in DNA: TGTGCCAGCAGTTTTGGGGGTTGGCAAGAGACCCAGTACTTC. It translates to CASSFGGWQETQYF.